The 4 T cell receptor beta chains below were found in one sample sequenced in a study of cytomegalovirus exposure and HLA in healthy donors. Produced via immunoSEQ multiplex PCR; TCRdb's table is partial and in-frame only. The sample includes about 160,000 clones, 70% to 90% of them seen just once. Sequenced: PBMCs. Receptors were obtained from a woman in her thirties in good health and CMV-seronegative.

The chain has TRBV7-6 and TRBJ2-7, with TRBD2 matching over 8 bases. Looked up from germline, CDR1 is SGHVS and CDR2 is FNYEAQ. V dropped 5 bases and J dropped 1; count of bases not matched to a gene: 7. The CDR3 runs 15 residues. For the CDR3, the DNA is TGTGCCAGCAGCATCTCAGCGGGGGTATCCTACGAGCAGTACTTC. Translation gives CASSISAGVSYEQYF.

The chain links TRBV7-2 to TRBJ2-3, with 9 nucleotides matching TRBD2. CDR1 is SGHTA, CDR2 FQGNSA, per germline. This CDR3 region has 15 residues. Germline trimming cut 5 bases from V and 2 bases from J; bases unmatched to any gene: 5. In nucleotides, the CDR3 is TGTGCCAGCAGCCCGGGACTAGCTTACACAGATACGCAGTATTTT. The encoded protein is CASSPGLAYTDTQYF.

V usage is TRBV6-1 and J usage is TRBJ2-6; D call uncertain. The CDR3 is 15 residues long. The ends were cut back, 4 bases at V and 1 base at J, with 8 bases in the middle. CDR1 is MNHNS, CDR2 SASEGT, per germline. CDR3 coding DNA: TGTGCCAGCAGTGGAGGAGCTTCTGGGGCCAACGTCCTGACTTTC. This gives the protein CASSGGASGANVLTF.

The chain recombines TRBV10-3 with TRBJ2-1; TRBD2 aligns across 11 bases. Germline CDR1 and CDR2: ENHRY and SYGVKD. V lost 10 bases, J lost 3 bases, and 5 bases stayed unmatched. The CDR3 totals 14 residues. The CDR3: CASYSGRVYNEQFF. Written as DNA, the CDR3 is TGTGCCAGTTATAGCGGGAGGGTCTACAATGAGCAGTTCTTC.